This is a list of T cell receptor beta chains from one sample in a study of identical twins. TCRdb re-analysed the 5' RACE reads in MiXCR, keeping a single row per CDR3 protein. The sample has hundreds of thousands of distinct CDR3 sequences, around a tenth seen once; the top ten hold 5% to 5.5%. The sample consisted of memory (CD45RO+) T cells sorted from blood. These receptors originate from a woman between 18 and 30 years old in good health. Both conserved end residues are part of each CDR3. Each record gives: V gene, D gene, J gene, clone size, CDR3 protein, CDR3 DNA. D genes are given only for firm matches. Size values are once, few and many counts, or a class for expanded clones, and some rows have none.

TRBV27	TRBD1	TRBJ1-1	-	CASRSTGYGTEAFF	TGTGCCAGCAGATCGACAGGGTACGGGACTGAAGCTTTCTTT
TRBV5-4	-	TRBJ1-2	few	CASSFPHNYGYTF	TGTGCCAGCAGCTTCCCCCACAACTATGGCTACACCTTC
TRBV6-2/TRBV6-3	TRBD2	TRBJ2-7	medium-sized	CASSYASGSYEQYF	TGTGCCAGCAGTTACGCTAGCGGGAGTTACGAGCAGTACTTC
TRBV5-1	TRBD2	TRBJ2-2	-	CASSYLQAGMVAGELFF	TGCGCCAGCAGCTATCTTCAAGCGGGGATGGTTGCCGGGGAGCTGTTTTTT
TRBV20-1	-	TRBJ2-3	-	CSAREGQHTQYF	TGCAGTGCTAGAGAGGGCCAGCATACGCAGTATTTT
TRBV7-2	-	TRBJ2-4	few	CASSLVGTLAKNIQYF	TGTGCCAGCAGCTTAGTGGGAACGTTAGCCAAAAACATTCAGTACTTC
TRBV5-1	-	TRBJ1-6	few	CASSLNSYSPLHF	TGCGCCAGCAGCCTTAACAGCTATTCACCCCTCCACTTT
TRBV7-2	-	TRBJ2-1	many	CASSLAHGREQFF	TGTGCCAGCAGCTTGGCCCATGGCCGTGAGCAGTTCTTC
TRBV18	TRBD2	TRBJ2-1	-	CASSPMVAGDEQFF	TGTGCCAGCTCCCCGATGGTAGCGGGAGATGAGCAGTTCTTC
TRBV9	-	TRBJ2-2	few	CASSARVLVGELFF	TGTGCCAGCAGCGCGAGGGTGCTTGTCGGGGAGCTGTTTTTT
TRBV9	-	TRBJ2-4	-	CASSVGRFGNIQYF	TGTGCCAGCAGCGTTGGGAGGTTCGGAAACATTCAGTACTTC
TRBV30	-	TRBJ2-7	few	CAWSVLAYEQYF	TGTGCCTGGAGTGTACTCGCCTACGAGCAGTACTTC
TRBV11-2	-	TRBJ2-1	many	CASSLVMGAGEQFF	TGTGCCAGCAGCCTGGTAATGGGGGCAGGGGAGCAGTTCTTC
TRBV7-4	TRBD1	TRBJ2-1	many	CASSLGTVGLVDNEQFF	TGTGCCAGCAGCCTCGGGACAGTGGGATTAGTGGACAATGAGCAGTTCTTC